These 2 T cell receptor beta chains share one sample of origin, sequenced in a study of human T cells and chemical hapten exposure. TCRdb re-called the RACE reads through MiXCR, storing one row per CDR3 protein. The table includes about 350,000 distinct CDR3 sequences, under 6.5% detected once. Regarding time point: patch test 2, 6 weeks after DPC sensitization. Treatment denoted: therapeutic diphenylcyclopropenone sensitization with weekly scalp DPC. Source: whole blood, taken in connection with sensitization to the hapten diphenylcyclopropenone (DPC). Every receptor here comes from a woman under 30 with alopecia areata. Some clones in this sample may be carry-over from other donors' samples.

The chain employs TRBV28 and TRBJ2-2; D unclear. The V and J ends lost 7 bases and 3 bases respectively, with 12 bases between them. Germline V lookup: CDR1 MDHEN, CDR2 SYDVKM. The CDR3 consists of 14 residues. The CDR3 region has the DNA TGTGCCAGCATCAGACGCCCGGACACCGGGGAGCTGTTTTTT. As protein: CASIRRPDTGELFF. Combining the CDR3 with reference TRBV28 and TRBJ2-2 gives the whole variable domain DVKVTQSSRYLVKRTGEKVFLECVQDMDHENMFWYRQDPGLGLRLIYFSYDVKMKEKGDIPEGYSVSREKKERFSLILESASTNQTSMYLCASIRRPDTGELFFGEGSRLTVL.

This clonotype was seen ten or more times. This chain links TRBV7-9 with TRBJ1-6; D possibly corresponds to TRBD1 (5 bases). The CDR3 is 15 amino acids. With 5 bases removed from V and 7 bases from J, the gap between germline ends came to 15 bases. CDR1 SEHNR and CDR2 FQNEAQ come from the germline V gene (reference sequence). The CDR3 spells CASSRIAGGNSPLHF. DNA for the CDR3: TGTGCCAGCAGCAGAATTGCGGGGGGAAATTCACCCCTCCACTTT.